The 16 T cell receptor beta chains reported below all come from one sample, sequenced in a study of cytomegalovirus exposure and HLA in healthy donors. The protocol was immunoSEQ multiplex PCR, while the TCRdb copy is restricted to in-frame clones and leaves out a portion. Altogether 150,000 to 200,000 clones are present, around nine tenths being singletons, with the ten largest covering 7.2%. The sequenced sample consisted of PBMCs. The receptors here all came from a man under 40 in good health and CMV-seropositive.

The chain uses TRBV5-1 and TRBJ2-7; 8 positions match TRBD1. With 7 bases clipped from V and 2 bases from J, the junction kept 5 bases outside the gene matches. This CDR3 spans 13 amino acids. CDR1 and CDR2 (germline): SGHRS, YFSETQ. The CDR3 DNA follows: TGCGCCAGCGCTGGACAGGGACCCTACGAGCAGTACTTC. Amino acids: CASAGQGPYEQYF.

The chain combines TRBV5-4 with TRBJ2-7, with 7 bases lining up with TRBD1. The CDR3 contains 14 residues. The V and J ends lost 2 bases and 1 base, in that order; junction bases with no gene match: 3. CDR1 and CDR2 from the germline V gene are SGHNT and YYREEE (reference sequence). The CDR3 region is CASSFDRDSYEQYF. DNA for the CDR3: TGTGCCAGCAGCTTCGACAGGGATTCCTACGAGCAGTACTTC.

This rearrangement joins TRBV6-1 to TRBJ1-3; 7 positions match TRBD1. CDR3 size: 14 residues. CDR1 is MNHNS, CDR2 SASEGT, per germline. V shed 3 bases and J 5 bases; nucleotides not matched to a gene: 4. The CDR3 DNA reads as TGTGCCAGCAGTGAGAGGGGGCGACGAAACACCATATATTTT. This gives the protein CASSERGRRNTIYF.

The chain couples TRBV9 to TRBJ2-2, with 8 bases fitting TRBD2. Germline CDR1 and CDR2: SGDLS and YYNGEE. Trimming removed 7 bases from V and 1 base from J; junction bases left unmatched: 6. The CDR3 is made up of 15 amino acids. The CDR3 DNA follows: TGTGCCAGCCGCGGGCTAGCGGGGAACACCGGGGAGCTGTTTTTT. As protein: CASRGLAGNTGELFF.

This rearrangement joins TRBV4-1 to TRBJ1-4; D might be TRBD1 (5 bases). The V gene's germline CDR1 is MGHRA and CDR2 YSYEKL. Between the trimmed V and J ends, which lost 4 bases and 4 bases, there was a span of 13 bases. The CDR3 spans 15 residues. The CDR3 sequence: CASSLRSGGNEKLFF. The CDR3 region has the DNA TGCGCCAGCAGCCTCCGATCCGGGGGTAATGAAAAACTGTTTTTT.

The rearrangement links TRBV4-2 to TRBJ1-3; the D gene is possibly TRBD1 (5 bases). Germline V CDR1 and CDR2: LGHNA, YNFKEQ. Trimming left V 0 bases short and J 0 bases short, with 21 bases between. The CDR3 contains 20 residues. This CDR3 is CASSQDPLGRGYSSGNTIYF. For the CDR3, the DNA is TGTGCCAGCAGCCAAGATCCTTTGGGGAGGGGCTATAGCTCTGGAAACACCATATATTTT.

This rearrangement joins TRBV2 to TRBJ2-7; 12 bases are shared with TRBD2. The ends lost 6 bases at V and 5 bases at J; junction bases unmatched: 5. Germline V lookup: CDR1 SNHLY, CDR2 FYNNEI. This CDR3 is 14 amino acids long. As DNA, the CDR3 is TGTGCCAGCAGACCTGGACTAGCGGGACACGAGCAGTACTTC. Translation gives CASRPGLAGHEQYF.

The chain links TRBV5-4 to TRBJ1-2, with TRBD1 matching over 8 bases. Unmatched junction bases numbered 6, after V lost 4 bases and J lost 4 bases. Per germline, CDR1 SGHNT and CDR2 YYREEE (reference sequence). The CDR3 consists of 14 residues. CDR3 sequence: CASSQRTGRYGYTF. For the CDR3, the DNA is TGTGCCAGCAGCCAACGGACAGGGCGCTATGGCTACACCTTC.

The rearrangement links TRBV4-2 to TRBJ1-2; the D gene is possibly TRBD1 (5 bases). The germline V and J ends were trimmed by 0 bases and 4 bases, with 6 bases remaining between them. Germline CDR1 LGHNA, CDR2 YNFKEQ. The CDR3 consists of 13 residues. The CDR3 sequence: CASSQDDSYGYTF. CDR3 coding DNA: TGTGCCAGCAGCCAAGACGACAGCTATGGCTACACCTTC.

This clone was recorded only once. The J gene is TRBJ2-1, the V gene TRBV7-3; 13 positions agree with TRBD2. Unmatched junction bases numbered 2, after V lost 5 bases and J lost 7 bases. In germline, CDR1 is SGHTA, CDR2 FQGTGA. The CDR3 covers 14 residues. CDR3 in DNA: TGTGCCAGCAGCGAGGGACTAGCGGGGAATGAGCAGTTCTTC. Translation gives CASSEGLAGNEQFF.

The chain combines TRBV30 with TRBJ1-5; D is undetermined. Trimming stripped 0 bases from V and 0 bases from J, with 15 bases between. The CDR3 is 17 amino acids. Germline loops: CDR1 GTSNPN, CDR2 SVGIG (reference sequence). CDR3 protein: CAWSVARTPYSNQPQHF. Here the CDR3 DNA reads TGTGCCTGGAGTGTAGCTAGGACCCCCTATAGCAATCAGCCCCAGCATTTT.

This clone was counted a single time. V is TRBV27 and J is TRBJ2-3; 10 bases map to TRBD2. The CDR3 covers 18 residues. Germline-derived CDR1 and CDR2 are MNHEY and SMNVEV (reference sequence). Losses at the gene ends were 4 bases for V and 0 bases for J; bases not matched to a gene: 10. CDR3 in DNA: TGTGCCAGCAGTTCCCGGACTAGCGGACACACTAGCACAGATACGCAGTATTTT. Its protein product is CASSSRTSGHTSTDTQYF.

A remark on this clone: The sample holds other DNA sequences that translate to the same CDR3. The rearrangement uses TRBV11-3 and TRBJ1-1, with a possible D match to TRBD1 (6 bases). The CDR3 is made up of 14 amino acids. Germline loops: CDR1 SGHNT, CDR2 YENEEA. The V and J ends lost 5 bases and 0 bases respectively, with 10 bases between them. In nucleotides, the CDR3 is TGTGCCAGCAGCCTGCAGGGGATGAACACTGAAGCTTTCTTT. This gives the protein CASSLQGMNTEAFF.

The chain joins TRBV9 to TRBJ2-3; TRBD2 agrees at 9 bases. In germline, CDR1 is SGDLS, CDR2 YYNGEE. V lost 2 bases to trimming and J lost 1 base; unmatched junction nucleotides: 2. This CDR3 has 15 residues. The CDR3 spells CASSVLAGGTDTQYF. The CDR3 nucleotides are TGTGCCAGCAGCGTCTTAGCGGGGGGCACAGATACGCAGTATTTT.

The chain recombines TRBV28 with TRBJ1-1; D is perhaps TRBD1 (6 bases). Trimming cost V 6 bases and J 2 bases, with 13 bases left between them. From germline, CDR1 is MDHEN and CDR2 SYDVKM. The CDR3 is made up of 14 amino acids. The CDR3 sequence: CASSLTQGNTEAFF. The CDR3 DNA is TGTGCCAGCAGCTTAACACAGGGAAACACTGAAGCTTTCTTT.

The chain has TRBV10-3 and TRBJ2-2, with 10 bases lining up with TRBD2. This CDR3 region has 17 residues. V lost 5 bases, J lost 0 bases, and 6 bases stayed unmatched. The germline gives CDR1 ENHRY, CDR2 SYGVKD. CDR3 DNA sequence: TGTGCCATCAGTCGGACTAGCGGTTCCGCGAACACCGGGGAGCTGTTTTTT. Amino acids: CAISRTSGSANTGELFF.